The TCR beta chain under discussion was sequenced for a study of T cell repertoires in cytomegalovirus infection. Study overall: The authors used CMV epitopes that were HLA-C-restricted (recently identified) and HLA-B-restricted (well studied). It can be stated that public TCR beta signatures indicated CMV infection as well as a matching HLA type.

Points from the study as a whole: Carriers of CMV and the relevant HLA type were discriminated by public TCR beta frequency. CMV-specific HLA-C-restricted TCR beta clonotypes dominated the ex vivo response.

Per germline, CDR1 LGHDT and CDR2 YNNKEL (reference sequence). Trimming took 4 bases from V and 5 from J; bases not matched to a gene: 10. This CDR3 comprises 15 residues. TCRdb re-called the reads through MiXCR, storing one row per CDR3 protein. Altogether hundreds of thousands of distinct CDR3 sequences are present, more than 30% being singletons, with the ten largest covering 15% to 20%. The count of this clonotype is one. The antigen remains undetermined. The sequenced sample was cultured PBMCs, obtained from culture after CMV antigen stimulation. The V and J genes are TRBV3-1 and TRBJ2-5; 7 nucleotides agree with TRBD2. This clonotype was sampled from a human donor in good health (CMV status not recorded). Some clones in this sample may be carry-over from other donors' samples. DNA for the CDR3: TGTGCCAGCAGCCTCGGGACTATTCGGAGGGAGACCCAGTACTTC. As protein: CASSLGTIRRETQYF.